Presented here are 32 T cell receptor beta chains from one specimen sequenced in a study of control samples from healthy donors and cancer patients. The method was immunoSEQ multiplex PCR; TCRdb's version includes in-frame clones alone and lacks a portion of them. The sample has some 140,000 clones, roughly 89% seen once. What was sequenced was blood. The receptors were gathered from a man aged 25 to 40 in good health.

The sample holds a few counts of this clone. CDR3 bases: TGTGCCAGCTCACTTTCGGAAGATACGCAGTATTTT. It is translated as CASSLSEDTQYF. This chain links TRBV18 with TRBJ2-3; D is uncertain. Trimming pared 4 bases from V and 5 bases from J, leaving 7 bases between. The length of the CDR3 is 12 residues. Germline lookup yields CDR1 KGHSH and CDR2 LQKENI.

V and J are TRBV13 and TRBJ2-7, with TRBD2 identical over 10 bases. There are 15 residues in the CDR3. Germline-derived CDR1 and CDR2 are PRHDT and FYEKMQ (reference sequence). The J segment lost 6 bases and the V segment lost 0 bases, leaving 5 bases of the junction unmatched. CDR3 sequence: CASSLGASGRREQYF. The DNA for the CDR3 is TGTGCCAGCAGCTTAGGTGCTAGCGGGAGACGCGAGCAGTACTTC. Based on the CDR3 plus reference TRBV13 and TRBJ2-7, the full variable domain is AAGVIQSPRHLIKEKRETATLKCYPIPRHDTVYWYQQGPGQDPQFLISFYEKMQSDKGSIPDRFSAQQFSDYHSELNMSSLELGDSALYFCASSLGASGRREQYFGPGTRLTVT.

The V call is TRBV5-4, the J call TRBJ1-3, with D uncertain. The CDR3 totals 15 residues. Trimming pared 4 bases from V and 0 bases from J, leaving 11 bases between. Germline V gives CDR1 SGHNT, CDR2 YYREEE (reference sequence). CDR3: CASSPGPLSGNTIYF. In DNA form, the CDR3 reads TGTGCCAGCAGCCCCGGACCCCTCTCTGGAAACACCATATATTTT.

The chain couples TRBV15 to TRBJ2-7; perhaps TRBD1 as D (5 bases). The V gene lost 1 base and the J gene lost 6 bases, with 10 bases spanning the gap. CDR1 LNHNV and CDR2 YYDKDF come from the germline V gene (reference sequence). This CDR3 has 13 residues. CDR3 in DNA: TGTGCCACCAGCAGAGGGACATTCGCCGAGCAGTACTTC. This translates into CATSRGTFAEQYF.

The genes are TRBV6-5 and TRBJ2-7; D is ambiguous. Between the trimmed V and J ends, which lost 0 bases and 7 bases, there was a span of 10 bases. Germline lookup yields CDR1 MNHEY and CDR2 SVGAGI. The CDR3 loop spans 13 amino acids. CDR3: CASSYSRLGEQYF. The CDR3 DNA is TGTGCCAGCAGTTACTCTAGGCTAGGGGAGCAGTACTTC.

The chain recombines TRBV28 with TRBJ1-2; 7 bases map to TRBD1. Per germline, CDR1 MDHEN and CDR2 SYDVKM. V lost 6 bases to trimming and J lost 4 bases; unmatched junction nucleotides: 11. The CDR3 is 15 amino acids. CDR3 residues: CASSSQGTDSYGYTF. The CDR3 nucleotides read TGTGCCAGCAGCTCCCAAGGGACAGACTCCTATGGCTACACCTTC.

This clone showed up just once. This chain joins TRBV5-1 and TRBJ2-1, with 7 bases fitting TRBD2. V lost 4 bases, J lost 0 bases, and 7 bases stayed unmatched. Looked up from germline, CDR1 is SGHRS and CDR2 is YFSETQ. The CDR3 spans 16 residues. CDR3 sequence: CASSDVRTSSYNEQFF. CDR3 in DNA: TGCGCCAGCAGCGATGTGCGGACTAGCTCCTACAATGAGCAGTTCTTC.

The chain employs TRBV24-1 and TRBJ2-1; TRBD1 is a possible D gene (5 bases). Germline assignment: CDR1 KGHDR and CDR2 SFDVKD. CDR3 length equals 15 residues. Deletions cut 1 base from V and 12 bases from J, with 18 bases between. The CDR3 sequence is CATSDLNAAAQGQFF. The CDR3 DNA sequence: TGTGCCACCAGTGATTTAAACGCCGCGGCGCAGGGGCAGTTCTTC.

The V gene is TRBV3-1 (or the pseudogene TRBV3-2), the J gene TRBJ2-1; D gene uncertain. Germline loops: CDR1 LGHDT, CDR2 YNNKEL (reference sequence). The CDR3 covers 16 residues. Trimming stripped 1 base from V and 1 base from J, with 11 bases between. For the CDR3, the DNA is TGTGCCAGCAGCCAAGGGCTGCGAGGATCCTACAATGAGCAGTTCTTC. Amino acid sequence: CASSQGLRGSYNEQFF.

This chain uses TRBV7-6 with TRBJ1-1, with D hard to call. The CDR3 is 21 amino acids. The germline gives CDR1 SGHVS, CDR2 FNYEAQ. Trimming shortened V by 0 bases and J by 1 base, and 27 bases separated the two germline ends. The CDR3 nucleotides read TGTGCCAGCAGCTTAGCGGGTTCTGGGCAGGCGGTGAAAGATTCGAACACTGAAGCTTTCTTT. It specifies CASSLAGSGQAVKDSNTEAFF.

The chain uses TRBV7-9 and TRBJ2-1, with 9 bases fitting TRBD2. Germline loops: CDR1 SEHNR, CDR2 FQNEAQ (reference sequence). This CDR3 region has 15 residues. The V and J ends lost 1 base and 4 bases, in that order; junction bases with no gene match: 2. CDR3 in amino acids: CASSLELAGYNEQFF. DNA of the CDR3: TGTGCCAGCAGCTTAGAACTAGCGGGTTACAATGAGCAGTTCTTC. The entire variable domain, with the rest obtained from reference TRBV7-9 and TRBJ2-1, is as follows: DTGVSQNPRHKITKRGQNVTFRCDPISEHNRLYWYRQTLGQGPEFLTYFQNEAQLEKSRLLSDRFSAERPKGSFSTLEIQRTEQGDSAMYLCASSLELAGYNEQFFGPGTRLTVL.

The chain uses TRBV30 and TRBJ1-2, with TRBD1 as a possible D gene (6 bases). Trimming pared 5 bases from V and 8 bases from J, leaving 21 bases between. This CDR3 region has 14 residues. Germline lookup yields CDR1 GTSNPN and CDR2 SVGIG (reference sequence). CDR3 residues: CAWGIGTSLGGYTF. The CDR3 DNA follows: TGTGCCTGGGGAATAGGGACATCTCTGGGAGGCTACACCTTC. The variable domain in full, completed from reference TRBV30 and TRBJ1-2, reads SQTIHQWPATLVQPVGSPLSLECTVEGTSNPNLYWYRQAAGRGLQLLFYSVGIGQISSEVPQNLSASRPQDRQFILSSKKLLLSDSGFYLCAWGIGTSLGGYTFGSGTRLTVV.

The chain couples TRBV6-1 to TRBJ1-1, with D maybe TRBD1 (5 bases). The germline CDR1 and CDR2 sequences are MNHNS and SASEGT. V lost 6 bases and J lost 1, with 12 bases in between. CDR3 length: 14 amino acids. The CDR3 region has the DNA TGTGCCAGCAGCCTACAGGTAAAGAACACTGAAGCTTTCTTT. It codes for CASSLQVKNTEAFF.

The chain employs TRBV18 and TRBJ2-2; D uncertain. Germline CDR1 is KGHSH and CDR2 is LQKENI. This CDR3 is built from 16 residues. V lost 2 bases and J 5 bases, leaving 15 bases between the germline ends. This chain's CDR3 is CASSPISPSGTGELFF. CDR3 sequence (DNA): TGTGCCAGCTCACCAATTTCGCCGTCCGGGACCGGGGAGCTGTTTTTT.

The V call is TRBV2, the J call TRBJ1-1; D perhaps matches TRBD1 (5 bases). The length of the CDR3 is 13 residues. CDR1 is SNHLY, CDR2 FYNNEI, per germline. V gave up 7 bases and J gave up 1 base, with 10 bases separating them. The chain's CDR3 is CASTGDTNTEAFF. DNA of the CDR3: TGTGCCAGCACGGGGGATACGAACACTGAAGCTTTCTTT.

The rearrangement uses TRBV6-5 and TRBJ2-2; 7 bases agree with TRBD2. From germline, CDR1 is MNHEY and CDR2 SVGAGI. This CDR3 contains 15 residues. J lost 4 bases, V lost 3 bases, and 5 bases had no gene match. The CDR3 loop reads CASSYGTMVTGELFF. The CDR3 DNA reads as TGTGCCAGCAGTTATGGGACTATGGTCACCGGGGAGCTGTTTTTT.

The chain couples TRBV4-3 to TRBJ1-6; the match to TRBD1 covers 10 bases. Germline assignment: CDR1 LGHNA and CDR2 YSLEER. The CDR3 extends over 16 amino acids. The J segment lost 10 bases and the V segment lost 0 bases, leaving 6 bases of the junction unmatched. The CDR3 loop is CASSQDVPGQGSPLHF. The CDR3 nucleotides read TGCGCCAGCAGCCAAGATGTTCCGGGACAGGGGTCACCCCTCCACTTT.

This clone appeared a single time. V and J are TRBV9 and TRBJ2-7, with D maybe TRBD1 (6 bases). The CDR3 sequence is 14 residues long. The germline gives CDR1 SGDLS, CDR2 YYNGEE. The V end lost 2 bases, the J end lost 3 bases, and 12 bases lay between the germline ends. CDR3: CASSVSWGHYEQYF. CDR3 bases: TGTGCCAGCAGCGTGAGTTGGGGGCACTACGAGCAGTACTTC.

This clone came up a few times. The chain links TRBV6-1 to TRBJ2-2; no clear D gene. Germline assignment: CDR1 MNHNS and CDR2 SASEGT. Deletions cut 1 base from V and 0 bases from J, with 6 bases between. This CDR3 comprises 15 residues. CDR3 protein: CASSEGRTNTGELFF. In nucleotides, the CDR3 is TGTGCCAGCAGTGAAGGCAGGACGAACACCGGGGAGCTGTTTTTT.

The CDR3 spells CASSLEQETQYF. The CDR3 DNA sequence: TGCGCCAGCAGCTTGGAACAAGAGACCCAGTACTTC. This chain links TRBV5-1 with TRBJ2-5; D is ambiguous. Trimming left V 0 bases short and J 2 bases short, with 2 bases between. Germline-derived CDR1 and CDR2 are SGHRS and YFSETQ. The CDR3 totals 12 residues.

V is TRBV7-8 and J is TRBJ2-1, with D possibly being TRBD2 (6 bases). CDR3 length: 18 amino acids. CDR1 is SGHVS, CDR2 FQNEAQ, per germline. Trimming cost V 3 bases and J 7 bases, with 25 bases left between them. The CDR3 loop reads CASSFPGVGTFFGNEQFF. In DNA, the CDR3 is TGTGCCAGCAGCTTCCCGGGGGTGGGTACCTTTTTTGGTAATGAGCAGTTCTTC.

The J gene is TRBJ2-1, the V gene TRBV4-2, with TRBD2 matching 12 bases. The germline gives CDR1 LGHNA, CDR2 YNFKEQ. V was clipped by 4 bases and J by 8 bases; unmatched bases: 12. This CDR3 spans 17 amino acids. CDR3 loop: CASSPSSLAGGDDEQFF. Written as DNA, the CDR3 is TGTGCCAGCAGCCCCAGCAGCCTAGCGGGAGGGGATGATGAGCAGTTCTTC.

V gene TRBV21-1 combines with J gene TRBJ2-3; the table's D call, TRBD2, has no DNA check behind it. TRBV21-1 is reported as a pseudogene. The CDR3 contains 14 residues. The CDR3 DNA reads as TGTGCCAGCAGTCCTAGCGGGAGCACAGATACGCAGTATTTT. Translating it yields CASSPSGSTDTQYF.

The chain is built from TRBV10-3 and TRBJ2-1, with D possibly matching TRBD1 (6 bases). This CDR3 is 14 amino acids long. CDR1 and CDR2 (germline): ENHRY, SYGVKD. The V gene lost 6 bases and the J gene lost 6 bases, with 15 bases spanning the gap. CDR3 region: CAIRQRRQVNEQFF. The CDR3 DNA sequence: TGTGCCATCAGACAAAGAAGACAGGTCAATGAGCAGTTCTTC.

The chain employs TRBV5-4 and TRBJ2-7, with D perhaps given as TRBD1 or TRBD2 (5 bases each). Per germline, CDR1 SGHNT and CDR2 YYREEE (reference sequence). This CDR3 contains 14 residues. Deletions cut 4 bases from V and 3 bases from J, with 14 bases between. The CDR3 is CASSPPGPIYEQYF. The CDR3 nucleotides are TGTGCCAGCAGCCCCCCGGGACCGATCTACGAGCAGTACTTC.

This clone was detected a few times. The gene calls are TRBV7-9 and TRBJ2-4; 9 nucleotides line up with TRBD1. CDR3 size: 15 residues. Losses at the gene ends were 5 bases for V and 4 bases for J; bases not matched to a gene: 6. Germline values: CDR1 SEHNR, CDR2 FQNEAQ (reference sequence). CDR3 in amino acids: CASSRLGTGKNIQYF. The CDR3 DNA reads TGTGCCAGCAGCCGTCTTGGGACAGGGAAAAACATTCAGTACTTC.

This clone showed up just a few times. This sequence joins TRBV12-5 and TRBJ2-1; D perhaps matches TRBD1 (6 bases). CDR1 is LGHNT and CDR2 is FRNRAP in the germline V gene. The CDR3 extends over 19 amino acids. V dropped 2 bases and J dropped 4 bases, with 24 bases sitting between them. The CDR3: CASGLMLTGIPTGYNEQFF. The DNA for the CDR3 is TGTGCTAGTGGTTTGATGTTAACAGGAATCCCAACAGGGTACAATGAGCAGTTCTTC.

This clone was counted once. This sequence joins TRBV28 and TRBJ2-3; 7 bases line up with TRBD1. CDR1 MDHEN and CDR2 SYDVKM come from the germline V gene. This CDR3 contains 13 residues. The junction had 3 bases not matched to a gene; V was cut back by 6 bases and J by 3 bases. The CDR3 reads CASRGQKTDTQYF. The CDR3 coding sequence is TGTGCCAGCAGGGGACAGAAAACAGATACGCAGTATTTT.

The CDR3 here is CAWSVQRGGHSPLHF. The CDR3 DNA reads TGTGCCTGGAGTGTACAGCGGGGGGGTCATTCACCCCTCCACTTT. This sequence joins TRBV30 and TRBJ1-6, with D possibly being TRBD1 (5 bases). The CDR3 is 15 residues long. Germline V gene lookup returns CDR1 GTSNPN and CDR2 SVGIG (reference sequence). V gave up 0 bases and J gave up 8 bases, with 14 bases separating them. The full variable domain, completed using reference TRBV30 and TRBJ1-6, is SQTIHQWPATLVQPVGSPLSLECTVEGTSNPNLYWYRQAAGRGLQLLFYSVGIGQISSEVPQNLSASRPQDRQFILSSKKLLLSDSGFYLCAWSVQRGGHSPLHFGNGTRLTVT.

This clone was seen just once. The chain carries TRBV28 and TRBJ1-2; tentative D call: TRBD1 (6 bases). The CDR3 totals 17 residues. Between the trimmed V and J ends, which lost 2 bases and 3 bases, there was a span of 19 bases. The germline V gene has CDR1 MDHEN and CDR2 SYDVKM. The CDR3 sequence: CASSLISRQGHYYGYTF. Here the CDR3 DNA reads TGTGCCAGCAGTTTAATCTCTCGGCAGGGGCACTACTATGGCTACACCTTC.

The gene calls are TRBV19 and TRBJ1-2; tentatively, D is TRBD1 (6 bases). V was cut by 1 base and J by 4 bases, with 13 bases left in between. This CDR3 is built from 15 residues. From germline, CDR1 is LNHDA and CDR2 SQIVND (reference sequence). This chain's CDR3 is CASSIVGALVYGYTF. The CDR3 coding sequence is TGTGCCAGTAGTATAGTGGGGGCCCTCGTCTATGGCTACACCTTC. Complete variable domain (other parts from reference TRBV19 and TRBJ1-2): DGGITQSPKYLFRKEGQNVTLSCEQNLNHDAMYWYRQDPGQGLRLIYYSQIVNDFQKGDIAEGYSVSREKKESFPLTVTSAQKNPTAFYLCASSIVGALVYGYTFGSGTRLTVV.

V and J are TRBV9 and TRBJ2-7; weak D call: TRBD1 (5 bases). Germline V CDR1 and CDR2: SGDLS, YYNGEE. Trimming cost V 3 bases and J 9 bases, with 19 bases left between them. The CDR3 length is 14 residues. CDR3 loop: CASSEGDSIGGQYF. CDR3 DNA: TGTGCCAGCAGCGAAGGGGATTCTATTGGCGGGCAGTACTTC.